This note documents a single T cell receptor beta chain sequence. Using immunoSEQ multiplex PCR, the repertoire was profiled, and TCRdb retains in-frame clones only, with some absent. The sample has under 450,000 clones; more than 80% are singletons. The data are from a study of control samples from healthy donors and cancer patients. CDR1 is KGHSH, CDR2 LQKENI, per germline. The V and J ends lost 1 base and 5 bases, in that order; junction bases with no gene match: 11. The CDR3 sequence is 16 residues long. The chain combines TRBV18 with TRBJ2-7; 7 bases fit TRBD1. The sequence was collected from a middle-aged man with head and neck cancer. The sequenced material came from PBMCs. CDR3 DNA sequence: TGTGCCAGCTCACCACGGCAGACCGGGACAGTCCACGAGCAGTACTTC. It translates to CASSPRQTGTVHEQYF.